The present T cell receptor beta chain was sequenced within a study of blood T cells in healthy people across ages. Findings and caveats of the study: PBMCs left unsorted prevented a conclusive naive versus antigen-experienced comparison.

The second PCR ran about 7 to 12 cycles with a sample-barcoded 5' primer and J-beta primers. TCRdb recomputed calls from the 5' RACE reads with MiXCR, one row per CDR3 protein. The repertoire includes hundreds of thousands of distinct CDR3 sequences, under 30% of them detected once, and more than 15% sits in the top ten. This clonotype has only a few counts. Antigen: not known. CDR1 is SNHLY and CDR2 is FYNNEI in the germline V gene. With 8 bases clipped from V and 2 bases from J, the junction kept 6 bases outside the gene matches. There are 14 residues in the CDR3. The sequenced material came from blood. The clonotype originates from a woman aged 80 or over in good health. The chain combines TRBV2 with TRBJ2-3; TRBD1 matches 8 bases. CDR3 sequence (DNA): TGTGCCAGCCGGACAGGGAGCCCCACAGATACGCAGTATTTT. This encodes CASRTGSPTDTQYF.